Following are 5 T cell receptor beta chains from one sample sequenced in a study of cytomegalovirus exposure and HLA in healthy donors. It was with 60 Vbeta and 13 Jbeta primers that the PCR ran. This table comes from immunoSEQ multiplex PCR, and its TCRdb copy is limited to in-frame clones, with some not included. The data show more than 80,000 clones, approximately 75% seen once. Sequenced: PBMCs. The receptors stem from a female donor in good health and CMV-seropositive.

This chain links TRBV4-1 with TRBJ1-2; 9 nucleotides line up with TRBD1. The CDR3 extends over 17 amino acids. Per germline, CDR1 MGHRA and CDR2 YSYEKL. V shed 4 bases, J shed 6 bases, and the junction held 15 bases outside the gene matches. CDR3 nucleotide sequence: TGCGCCAGCAGCCCTCGGACAGGGGTGGACTTTTTCGATGGCTACACCTTC. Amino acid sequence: CASSPRTGVDFFDGYTF.

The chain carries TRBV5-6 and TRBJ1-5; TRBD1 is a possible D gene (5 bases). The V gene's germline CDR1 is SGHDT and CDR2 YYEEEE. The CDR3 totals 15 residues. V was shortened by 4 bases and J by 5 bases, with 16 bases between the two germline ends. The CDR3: CASSLTWGGDQPQHF. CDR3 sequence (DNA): TGTGCCAGCAGCCTTACCTGGGGGGGGGATCAGCCCCAGCATTTT. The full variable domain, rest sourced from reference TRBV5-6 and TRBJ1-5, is DAGVTQSPTHLIKTRGQQVTLRCSPKSGHDTVSWYQQALGQGPQFIFQYYEEEERQRGNFPDRFSGHQFPNYSSELNVNALLLGDSALYLCASSLTWGGDQPQHFGDGTRLSIL.

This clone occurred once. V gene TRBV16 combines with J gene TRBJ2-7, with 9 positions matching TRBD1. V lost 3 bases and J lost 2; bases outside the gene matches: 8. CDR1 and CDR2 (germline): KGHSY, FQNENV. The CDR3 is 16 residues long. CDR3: CASSHPDRGGPYEQYF. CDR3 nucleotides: TGTGCCAGCAGCCACCCGGACAGGGGTGGGCCCTACGAGCAGTACTTC.

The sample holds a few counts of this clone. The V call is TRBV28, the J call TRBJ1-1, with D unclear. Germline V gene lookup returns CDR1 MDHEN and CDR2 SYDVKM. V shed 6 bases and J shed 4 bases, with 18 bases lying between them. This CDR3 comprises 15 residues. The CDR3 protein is CASSRSGSPRTEAFF. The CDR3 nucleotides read TGTGCCAGCAGCCGCAGCGGCAGCCCGCGCACTGAAGCTTTCTTT.

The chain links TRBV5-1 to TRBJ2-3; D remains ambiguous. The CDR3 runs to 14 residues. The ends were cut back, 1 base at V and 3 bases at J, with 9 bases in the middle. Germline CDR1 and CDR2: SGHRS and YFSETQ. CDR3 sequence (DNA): TGCGCCAGCAGCTTGCAGACTGGAACAGATACGCAGTATTTT. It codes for CASSLQTGTDTQYF.